Listed below are T cell receptor beta chains from one sample, sequenced in a study of T cell repertoires in cytomegalovirus infection. TCRdb reprocessed the reads via MiXCR and lists one record per CDR3 protein. The repertoire has about 180,000 distinct CDR3 sequences, approximately 18% of them found once; the top ten carry almost 25%. Sequencing was carried out using CD8+ T cells from PBMCs. The receptors shown here come from a human donor in good health (CMV status not recorded). Some clones in this sample may be carry-over from other donors' samples. The CDR3 runs from the conserved cysteine through the conserved F or W. Fields, in order: V gene, J gene, D gene, CDR3 length, clone size, CDR3 DNA, CDR3 protein. A D gene is named only where the DNA matches it firmly. Only part of the rows carry a size: once, few, many, or a class if the clone is expanded.

TRBV28	TRBJ2-7	TRBD1	15	few	TGTGCCAGCAGGGAACTTGGGGACAGATATCACGAGCAGTACTTC	CASRELGDRYHEQYF
TRBV6-2/TRBV6-3	TRBJ2-1	NA	13	few	TGTGCCAGCAGATGGGACGTCGGCGATGAGCAGTTCTTC	CASRWDVGDEQFF
TRBV12-3/TRBV12-4	TRBJ1-3	TRBD1	14	NA	TGTGCCAGCAGCGGGGGACAGCCTGGAAACACCATATATTTT	CASSGGQPGNTIYF
TRBV7-2	TRBJ2-7	TRBD2	13	NA	TGTGCCAGCAGCTTGGGGACTAGTGTCAAGCAGTACTTC	CASSLGTSVKQYF
TRBV28	TRBJ2-5	NA	16	few	TGTGCCAGCAGTTTATCTCTGGCCCTCAGCCAAGAGACCCAGTACTTC	CASSLSLALSQETQYF
TRBV7-2	TRBJ2-7	NA	18	NA	TGTGCCAGCAGCTTAGGCTTTCGTGACACAGACCTTTTCTACGAGCAGTACTTC	CASSLGFRDTDLFYEQYF
TRBV12-3/TRBV12-4	TRBJ2-3	TRBD2	16	few	TGTGCCAGCAGCTCAGGCGGGGGAGGCAGCACAGATACGCAGTATTTT	CASSSGGGGSTDTQYF
TRBV29-1	TRBJ2-2	TRBD2	14	NA	TGCAGCGCAGAGCGGGGGGCGAACACCGGGGAGCTGTTTTTT	CSAERGANTGELFF
TRBV12-3/TRBV12-4	TRBJ2-7	NA	14	few	TGTGCCAGCAGTTACCGGGATAAGGCCTACGAGCAGTACTTC	CASSYRDKAYEQYF
TRBV29-1	TRBJ2-7	TRBD2	15	NA	TGCAGCGTTGAAGGAGGCGGGGGACCCTCCTACGAGCAGTACTTC	CSVEGGGGPSYEQYF
TRBV7-8	TRBJ2-1	TRBD2	16	NA	TGTGCCAGCAGCTATTTAGCGGGGGACCCTAGGAATGAGCAGTTCTTC	CASSYLAGDPRNEQFF